Listed below are T cell receptor beta chains from one sample, sequenced in a study of blood T cell repertoires in COVID-19. Clones were sequenced by immunoSEQ multiplex PCR, and TCRdb holds only the in-frame ones, with some missing. This sample carries about 330,000 clones, roughly 87% of them seen once, and the ten largest clones take around 10%. The sequenced sample was peripheral blood. All receptors come from a man aged 30-40 years with COVID-19, enrolled during active disease. CDR3s include the opening cysteine and the closing phenylalanine or tryptophan. Each record gives: J gene, clone size, D gene, V gene, CDR3 protein, CDR3 DNA. The D gene is left open where the match is weak. Rows give clone size only sometimes, using once, few, many, or a class for an expanded clone.

J: TRBJ2-1; size: .; D: TRBD2; V: TRBV28; CDR3: CASSPGTSGKNEQFF; DNA: TGTGCCAGCAGCCCCGGGACTAGCGGGAAGAATGAGCAGTTCTTC
J: TRBJ2-1; size: .; D: TRBD2; V: TRBV7-9; CDR3: CASSPSGGAVNEQFF; DNA: TGTGCCAGCAGTCCGAGCGGGGGGGCAGTCAATGAGCAGTTCTTC
J: TRBJ2-1; size: .; D: TRBD2; V: TRBV6-5; CDR3: CASKREKGEQFF; DNA: TGTGCCAGCAAGCGGGAAAAGGGTGAGCAGTTCTTC
J: TRBJ2-2; size: once; D: .; V: TRBV12-3/TRBV12-4; CDR3: CASSFSGTGELFF; DNA: TGTGCCAGCAGTTTTTCAGGGACCGGGGAGCTGTTTTTT
J: TRBJ2-3; size: .; D: TRBD2; V: TRBV7-2; CDR3: CASSWVRGLAGGRTDTQYF; DNA: TGTGCCAGCAGCTGGGTGAGGGGACTAGCGGGGGGCAGGACAGATACGCAGTATTTT
J: TRBJ1-1; size: .; D: .; V: TRBV2; CDR3: CASSPARTLGGTEAFF; DNA: TGTGCCAGCAGTCCCGCTCGGACCTTGGGGGGCACTGAAGCTTTCTTT
J: TRBJ2-3; size: .; D: .; V: TRBV19; CDR3: CASSISPGADTQYF; DNA: TGTGCCAGTAGTATTTCGCCAGGGGCAGATACGCAGTATTTT
J: TRBJ1-5; size: once; D: .; V: TRBV19; CDR3: CASRQGGVQPQHF; DNA: TGTGCCAGTAGGCAGGGTGGGGTGCAGCCCCAGCATTTT
J: TRBJ2-1; size: .; D: .; V: TRBV4-2; CDR3: CASSQIEDEQFF; DNA: TGTGCCAGCAGCCAAATAGAAGATGAGCAGTTCTTC
J: TRBJ1-2; size: .; D: TRBD1; V: TRBV2; CDR3: CASSVTGQGYGYTF; DNA: TGTGCCAGCAGTGTAACGGGACAGGGATATGGCTACACCTTC
J: TRBJ2-3; size: .; D: TRBD2; V: TRBV6-4; CDR3: CASILLAGDDGDTQYF; DNA: TGTGCCAGCATTTTACTAGCGGGAGATGACGGAGATACGCAGTATTTT
J: TRBJ1-1; size: .; D: TRBD1; V: TRBV7-3; CDR3: CASSPRDRDTEAFF; DNA: TGTGCCAGCAGCCCTAGGGACAGGGACACTGAAGCTTTCTTT
J: TRBJ1-3; size: few; D: TRBD1; V: TRBV2; CDR3: CASSHLGQAGNTIYF; DNA: TGTGCCAGCAGTCACCTAGGACAGGCTGGAAACACCATATATTTT
J: TRBJ2-7; size: .; D: .; V: TRBV27; CDR3: CASSHGTRTYEQYF; DNA: TGTGCCAGCAGTCACGGGACAAGAACCTACGAGCAGTACTTC
J: TRBJ2-2; size: .; D: .; V: TRBV19; CDR3: CASSIGPGELFF; DNA: TGTGCCAGTAGTATAGGGCCCGGGGAGCTGTTTTTT
J: TRBJ2-7; size: .; D: .; V: TRBV27; CDR3: CASIRGSEQYF; DNA: TGTGCCAGCATACGGGGGTCCGAGCAGTACTTC
J: TRBJ2-1; size: .; D: .; V: TRBV3-1/TRBV3-2; CDR3: CASSQDHPGQLSTAYNEQFF; DNA: TGTGCCAGCAGCCAAGATCACCCAGGACAGCTTAGTACTGCATACAATGAGCAGTTCTTC
J: TRBJ2-7; size: .; D: TRBD2; V: TRBV5-1; CDR3: CASSFSFGQGGGEQYF; DNA: TGCGCCAGCAGCTTCTCCTTCGGGCAGGGCGGGGGCGAGCAGTACTTC
J: TRBJ2-1; size: .; D: TRBD1; V: TRBV6-5; CDR3: CASRMDRGSYNEQFF; DNA: TGTGCCAGCAGGATGGACAGGGGCTCCTACAATGAGCAGTTCTTC
J: TRBJ2-7; size: .; D: .; V: TRBV4-1; CDR3: CASSQDAGRTNEQYF; DNA: TGCGCCAGCAGCCAAGATGCCGGGCGGACTAACGAGCAGTACTTC
J: TRBJ2-2; size: many; D: TRBD2; V: TRBV7-3; CDR3: CASSLTGLAGGYTGELFF; DNA: TGTGCCAGCAGCTTAACGGGGTTAGCGGGGGGTTACACCGGGGAGCTGTTTTTT
J: TRBJ2-1; size: once; D: .; V: TRBV5-6; CDR3: CASSLGQQIYYNEQFF; DNA: TGTGCCAGCAGCTTGGGACAACAGATCTACTACAATGAGCAGTTCTTC
J: TRBJ2-2; size: few; D: TRBD2; V: TRBV5-4; CDR3: CASSLAGLARPGELFF; DNA: TGTGCCAGCAGCTTGGCGGGACTAGCAAGGCCCGGGGAGCTGTTTTTT
J: TRBJ2-3; size: .; D: TRBD1; V: TRBV4-1; CDR3: CASSQEGQLSTDTQYF; DNA: TGCGCCAGCAGCCAAGAGGGACAGCTTAGCACAGATACGCAGTATTTT
J: TRBJ1-2; size: .; D: TRBD1; V: TRBV28; CDR3: CASSVGGQRNYGYTF; DNA: TGTGCCAGCAGTGTCGGGGGACAGCGTAACTATGGCTACACCTTC
J: TRBJ1-5; size: once; D: TRBD1; V: TRBV6-2/TRBV6-3; CDR3: CASSPTGYQPQHF; DNA: TGTGCCAGCAGTCCGACAGGGTACCAGCCCCAGCATTTT
J: TRBJ1-5; size: .; D: .; V: TRBV6-6; CDR3: CASSPLTRGFYSNQPQHF; DNA: TGTGCCAGCAGTCCCCTCACCCGGGGATTTTATAGCAATCAGCCCCAGCATTTT
J: TRBJ1-5; size: .; D: .; V: TRBV19; CDR3: CASKEQGENQPQHF; DNA: TGTGCCAGTAAGGAACAGGGAGAAAATCAGCCCCAGCATTTT
J: TRBJ1-5; size: .; D: .; V: TRBV5-5; CDR3: CASSLDLSNQPQHF; DNA: TGTGCCAGCAGCTTGGATCTTAGCAATCAGCCCCAGCATTTT
J: TRBJ2-6; size: .; D: .; V: TRBV7-7; CDR3: CASSLGRRSGANVLTF; DNA: TGTGCCAGCAGCTTGGGGCGTCGCTCTGGGGCCAACGTCCTGACTTTC
J: TRBJ1-5; size: .; D: .; V: TRBV9; CDR3: CASSVDTANQPQHF; DNA: TGTGCCAGCAGCGTAGACACAGCAAATCAGCCCCAGCATTTT
J: TRBJ2-2; size: .; D: .; V: TRBV5-1; CDR3: CASTPGGMNTGELFF; DNA: TGCGCCAGCACTCCAGGAGGGATGAACACCGGGGAGCTGTTTTTT
J: TRBJ2-2; size: .; D: TRBD2; V: TRBV5-1; CDR3: CASSQGLAGLNTGELFF; DNA: TGCGCCAGCAGCCAGGGACTAGCGGGCCTGAACACCGGGGAGCTGTTTTTT
J: TRBJ1-1; size: medium-sized; D: TRBD1; V: TRBV27; CDR3: CASSFSTGRMNTEAFF; DNA: TGTGCCAGCAGTTTCTCGACAGGGCGGATGAACACTGAAGCTTTCTTT
J: TRBJ2-3; size: .; D: .; V: TRBV30; CDR3: CAWRGGASTDTQYF; DNA: TGTGCCTGGAGAGGTGGGGCGAGCACAGATACGCAGTATTTT
J: TRBJ2-3; size: once; D: TRBD2; V: TRBV28; CDR3: CASRIREGSHTQYF; DNA: TGTGCCAGCAGGATCAGGGAGGGGTCGCATACGCAGTATTTT
J: TRBJ2-7; size: .; D: .; V: TRBV30; CDR3: CAWSQGWGKNEQYF; DNA: TGTGCCTGGAGTCAGGGATGGGGAAAAAACGAGCAGTACTTC
J: TRBJ2-7; size: .; D: TRBD1; V: TRBV19; CDR3: CASSTGQGVYEQYF; DNA: TGTGCCAGTAGTACTGGACAGGGAGTCTACGAGCAGTACTTC
J: TRBJ2-5; size: .; D: TRBD2; V: TRBV2; CDR3: CASSSGSGGHQETQYF; DNA: TGTGCCAGCAGTTCTGGTAGCGGGGGGCACCAAGAGACCCAGTACTTC
J: TRBJ2-1; size: .; D: TRBD1; V: TRBV5-4; CDR3: CASSFGQGGRSYNEQFF; DNA: TGTGCCAGCAGCTTCGGACAGGGGGGTCGTTCCTACAATGAGCAGTTCTTC
J: TRBJ1-6; size: .; D: TRBD1; V: TRBV7-6; CDR3: CASSFQGAAYNSPLHF; DNA: TGTGCCAGCAGCTTCCAGGGGGCCGCCTATAATTCACCCCTCCACTTT
J: TRBJ1-1; size: .; D: TRBD1; V: TRBV28; CDR3: CASRSRQGAVEAFF; DNA: TGTGCCAGCAGGTCTAGACAGGGGGCGGTTGAAGCTTTCTTT
J: TRBJ1-2; size: once; D: .; V: TRBV5-1; CDR3: CASSLAGGESGYTF; DNA: TGCGCCAGCAGCTTGGCCGGGGGGGAATCTGGCTACACCTTC
J: TRBJ1-2; size: .; D: TRBD1; V: TRBV28; CDR3: CASRPGYRDRGRRAYGYTF; DNA: TGTGCCAGCAGACCGGGGTACCGGGACAGGGGGCGCCGGGCCTATGGCTACACCTTC
J: TRBJ2-7; size: .; D: .; V: TRBV5-1; CDR3: CASSMRINSYEQYF; DNA: TGCGCCAGCAGCATGAGGATCAACTCCTACGAGCAGTACTTC
J: TRBJ1-1; size: .; D: .; V: TRBV4-3; CDR3: CASSQDRPGKVEAFF; DNA: TGCGCCAGCAGCCAAGATCGGCCAGGGAAGGTTGAAGCTTTCTTT
J: TRBJ1-5; size: .; D: TRBD1; V: TRBV5-4; CDR3: CASSSQGGAGNQPQHF; DNA: TGTGCCAGCAGCTCACAGGGGGGGGCTGGCAATCAGCCCCAGCATTTT
J: TRBJ2-2; size: .; D: .; V: TRBV5-7; CDR3: CASNKSGGFGTGELFF; DNA: TGTGCCAGCAACAAAAGTGGGGGGTTCGGCACCGGGGAGCTGTTTTTT
J: TRBJ1-6; size: .; D: TRBD1; V: TRBV19; CDR3: CASSIVDRGNSPLHF; DNA: TGTGCCAGTAGTATTGTGGACAGGGGAAATTCACCCCTCCACTTT
J: TRBJ2-7; size: .; D: .; V: TRBV5-4; CDR3: CASSLGGASLYEQYF; DNA: TGTGCCAGCAGCTTGGGGGGCGCGAGTCTCTACGAGCAGTACTTC
J: TRBJ2-6; size: .; D: TRBD1; V: TRBV27; CDR3: CASSSSQPRQGKTIYSGANVLTF; DNA: TGTGCCAGCAGTTCCTCCCAACCCAGACAGGGCAAGACCATCTACTCTGGGGCCAACGTCCTGACTTTC
J: TRBJ2-5; size: .; D: TRBD1; V: TRBV5-1; CDR3: CASSQGQGEETQYF; DNA: TGCGCCAGCAGCCAAGGACAGGGCGAGGAGACCCAGTACTTC
J: TRBJ1-1; size: .; D: .; V: TRBV28; CDR3: CASSLSDVFTEAFF; DNA: TGTGCCAGCAGTTTATCAGATGTTTTCACTGAAGCTTTCTTT
J: TRBJ1-1; size: .; D: .; V: TRBV6-5; CDR3: CASSYSTGNTEAFF; DNA: TGTGCCAGCAGTTACTCGACGGGGAACACTGAAGCTTTCTTT
J: TRBJ2-1; size: .; D: .; V: TRBV5-8; CDR3: CASSLDFLSSYNEQFF; DNA: TGTGCCAGCAGCTTGGACTTCCTGAGCTCCTACAATGAGCAGTTCTTC
J: TRBJ2-1; size: .; D: .; V: TRBV5-1; CDR3: CASSLVDSGSMGYNEQFF; DNA: TGCGCCAGCAGCTTGGTTGACTCCGGGAGTATGGGTTACAATGAGCAGTTCTTC
J: TRBJ1-4; size: .; D: .; V: TRBV15; CDR3: CATSSALFGATNEKLFF; DNA: TGTGCCACCAGCAGCGCCCTCTTTGGAGCAACTAATGAAAAACTGTTTTTT
J: TRBJ2-1; size: .; D: .; V: TRBV5-4; CDR3: CASSSTGTEQFF; DNA: TGTGCCAGCAGCTCCACCGGGACAGAGCAGTTCTTC
J: TRBJ2-7; size: .; D: TRBD1; V: TRBV7-2; CDR3: CASSPVGQGVGEQYF; DNA: TGTGCCAGCAGCCCAGTAGGACAGGGGGTAGGTGAGCAGTACTTC
J: TRBJ2-5; size: .; D: .; V: TRBV12-3/TRBV12-4; CDR3: CASRSTGRETQYF; DNA: TGTGCCAGCAGATCCACTGGGAGGGAGACCCAGTACTTC